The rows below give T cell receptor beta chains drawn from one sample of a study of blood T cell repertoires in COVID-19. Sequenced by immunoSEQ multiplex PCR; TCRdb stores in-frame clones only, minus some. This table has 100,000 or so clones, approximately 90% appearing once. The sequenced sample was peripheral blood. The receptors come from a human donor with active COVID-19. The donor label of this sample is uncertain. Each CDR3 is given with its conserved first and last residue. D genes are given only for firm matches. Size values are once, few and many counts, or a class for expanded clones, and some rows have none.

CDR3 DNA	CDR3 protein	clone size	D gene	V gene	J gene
TGCGCCAGCAGTCAGACCACGGGGAGCGGGGGGACAGATACGCAGTATTTT	CASSQTTGSGGTDTQYF	NA	TRBD2	TRBV5-1	TRBJ2-3
TGTGCCAGCAGCTTAGGGCAGGGCCCTTCCTACGAGCAGTACTTC	CASSLGQGPSYEQYF	NA	NA	TRBV7-8	TRBJ2-7
TGTGCCAGTAGTGCAGGACAGGGGCTTGAAAAACTGTTTTTT	CASSAGQGLEKLFF	NA	TRBD1	TRBV19	TRBJ1-4
TGTGCCAGCAGCCAAGAGGAAACGGGGGGAGGGTCAGATACGCAGTATTTT	CASSQEETGGGSDTQYF	NA	TRBD2	TRBV3-1/TRBV3-2	TRBJ2-3
TGTGCCAGCAGCTATCCGACAGATTTCTATGGCTACACCTTC	CASSYPTDFYGYTF	NA	NA	TRBV7-9	TRBJ1-2
TGTGCCAGCAGCTTTTCGCGGTTTAACTATGGCTACACCTTC	CASSFSRFNYGYTF	NA	NA	TRBV5-4	TRBJ1-2
TGTGCCAGCAGTCCCGGTGGCGGGGCCGCATACAATGAGCAGTTCTTC	CASSPGGGAAYNEQFF	NA	NA	TRBV7-3	TRBJ2-1
TGCAGCGTACAATCGACAGGTCTGGGGGGCTACACCTTC	CSVQSTGLGGYTF	NA	NA	TRBV29-1	TRBJ1-2
TGTGCCAGCAGCTTCAGTTCGGACAGACGAGGCACCATATATTTT	CASSFSSDRRGTIYF	once	NA	TRBV6-5	TRBJ1-3
TGTGCCAGTAGTATAGATCGAGGGATCCAAGAGACCCAGTACTTC	CASSIDRGIQETQYF	NA	NA	TRBV19	TRBJ2-5
TGCAGCTCCGCGTCCGGGACAGGGGGAACTGAAGCTTTCTTT	CSSASGTGGTEAFF	NA	TRBD1	TRBV29-1	TRBJ1-1
TGTGCCAGCGGTACCGGGACAGGGACTACCGGGGAGCTGTTTTTT	CASGTGTGTTGELFF	NA	TRBD1	TRBV3-1/TRBV3-2	TRBJ2-2
TGTGCCAGCAGGGCAGGGGAGTTGGAGACAGATACGCAGTATTTT	CASRAGELETDTQYF	NA	NA	TRBV6-5	TRBJ2-3
TGTGCCAGCAGCTCCTCGAGGGGGCGAGAGACCCAGTACTTC	CASSSSRGRETQYF	NA	TRBD1	TRBV7-9	TRBJ2-5
TGCAGCGTTGAAGGCAGCAGGGGTAGGGAGACCCAGTACTTC	CSVEGSRGRETQYF	NA	NA	TRBV29-1	TRBJ2-5
TGTGCCAGCTCACCAAACAGGGTTGGCGAGCAGTACTTC	CASSPNRVGEQYF	NA	NA	TRBV18	TRBJ2-7
TGCGCCAGCAGCTTAGACGGACAGACTAGCACAGATACGCAGTATTTT	CASSLDGQTSTDTQYF	NA	NA	TRBV5-1	TRBJ2-3
TGTGCCAGCTCCCCTAGCGGGGGGGTTGCCGAGCAGTACTTC	CASSPSGGVAEQYF	NA	TRBD2	TRBV2	TRBJ2-7
TGTGCCAGCAGCTTAGATGTCCCCTCTTCCTACAATGAGCAGTTCTTC	CASSLDVPSSYNEQFF	NA	NA	TRBV7-7	TRBJ2-1
TGCAGCTCCCTGGGGGCGGGTGAGCAGTTCTTC	CSSLGAGEQFF	NA	NA	TRBV29-1	TRBJ2-1
TGCGCCAGCAGATTAGGGGGGGGAGGAGGTGGCTACACCTTC	CASRLGGGGGGYTF	NA	NA	TRBV10-2	TRBJ1-2
TGCGCCAGCAGCCAAGTCCTGGGGGGGGACTACACCTTC	CASSQVLGGDYTF	NA	NA	TRBV4-1	TRBJ1-2
TGCGCCAGCAGCTTTGGCAGGGAAAACACTGAAGCTTTCTTT	CASSFGRENTEAFF	NA	NA	TRBV5-1	TRBJ1-1
TGTGCCAGTAGTATGGGCCCAAGGAGCGGGGGAACCAGCTCCTACAATGAGCAGTTCTTC	CASSMGPRSGGTSSYNEQFF	NA	TRBD2	TRBV19	TRBJ2-1
TGCAGCGTTGAAGTCGACGGGACAGGTACCGGGGAGCTGTTTTTT	CSVEVDGTGTGELFF	NA	TRBD1	TRBV29-1	TRBJ2-2
TGTGCCACCAGCAGAGGTACACTAGCGGGGGGGCACCAAGAGACCCAGTACTTC	CATSRGTLAGGHQETQYF	NA	TRBD2	TRBV15	TRBJ2-5
TGTGCCAGCAGACCTTGGGCGAGAGGGGGGGTAAGTAGGTCCTACAATGAGCAGTTCTTC	CASRPWARGGVSRSYNEQFF	NA	NA	TRBV27	TRBJ2-1
TGTGCCAGCAGTTACGGGGGGATAACTGGCGATGAGCAGTTCTTC	CASSYGGITGDEQFF	once	NA	TRBV6-5	TRBJ2-1
TGTGCCAGCAGCCTAGTCCAGGGGCGCGGCTACACCTTC	CASSLVQGRGYTF	few	NA	TRBV12-3/TRBV12-4	TRBJ1-2
TGCAGCACCCGGACGACCCGGGGCACTGAAGCTTTCTTT	CSTRTTRGTEAFF	NA	NA	TRBV29-1	TRBJ1-1
TGTGCCAGCAGCGCCCCCAGTAGCGGGGGGGAAAATGAGCAGTTCTTC	CASSAPSSGGENEQFF	NA	TRBD2	TRBV9	TRBJ2-1
TGTGCCAGCAGCTTAGCGCGTTGGTGGCGGGGGGATACGCAGTATTTT	CASSLARWWRGDTQYF	NA	TRBD2	TRBV7-8	TRBJ2-3
TGTGCCAGTACCCCATGGGCAGGGGGCACGGGGAGCTATGGCTACACCTTC	CASTPWAGGTGSYGYTF	NA	TRBD1	TRBV19	TRBJ1-2
TGTGCCACCAGTGTCAACAGGGTTCTAGATACGCAGTATTTT	CATSVNRVLDTQYF	NA	NA	TRBV24-1	TRBJ2-3
TGTGCCAGCAGCCGTGGGACAGACTATGGCTACACCTTC	CASSRGTDYGYTF	NA	TRBD1	TRBV3-1/TRBV3-2	TRBJ1-2
TGTGCCAGCTCCTATGGACAGCACACAGATACGCAGTATTTT	CASSYGQHTDTQYF	once	NA	TRBV18	TRBJ2-3
TGTGCCAGCAGCCCCCAGATCAACTATGGCTACACCTTC	CASSPQINYGYTF	NA	NA	TRBV12-3/TRBV12-4	TRBJ1-2
TGTGCCAGCAGCCCCCTAAATGGGGGGGACACCGGGGAGCTGTTTTTT	CASSPLNGGDTGELFF	few	TRBD2	TRBV13	TRBJ2-2
TGTGCCAGCAGTTTCAACAGGATTTATGGCTACACCTTC	CASSFNRIYGYTF	NA	NA	TRBV27	TRBJ1-2
TGTGCCAGCAGCCTCCTCTCTGGAAACACCATATATTTT	CASSLLSGNTIYF	NA	NA	TRBV6-5	TRBJ1-3
TGTGCCAGCAGTTCGTTTAGTACCGTCCTGACTTTC	CASSSFSTVLTF	NA	NA	TRBV5-6	TRBJ2-6
TGTGCCAGCAGCCGACGGACAGGGGGAACTCTAGCTGGCTACACCTTC	CASSRRTGGTLAGYTF	NA	TRBD1	TRBV3-1/TRBV3-2	TRBJ1-2
TGTGCCAGCAGCAAAAGACAGGGGGAATCCCTTCACTCTGGGGGCATTCAGTACTTC	CASSKRQGESLHSGGIQYF	NA	TRBD1	TRBV7-2	TRBJ2-4
TGTGCCAGCAGCTATGGAGAGGAGACCCAGTACTTC	CASSYGEETQYF	NA	NA	TRBV7-9	TRBJ2-5
TGTGCCAGCATGGGGGGTAATGAAAAACTGTTTTTT	CASMGGNEKLFF	NA	NA	TRBV25-1	TRBJ1-4
TGTGCCAGCAGTTCGCGGACTAGCGGGGGGCCCGGCTCCTACAATGAGCAGTTCTTC	CASSSRTSGGPGSYNEQFF	NA	TRBD2	TRBV27	TRBJ2-1
TGTGCCAGCAGGACACGACAGCCCAATCAGCCCCAGCATTTT	CASRTRQPNQPQHF	NA	NA	TRBV6-5	TRBJ1-5
TGTGCCAGCAGTGAAGTTGCACTGAGAGTGAAGGGGGCCGGTCAGCCCCAGCATTTT	CASSEVALRVKGAGQPQHF	once	TRBD1	TRBV6-1	TRBJ1-5
TGTGCCAGCAGCCAGGGACTAGCGGGGGGGTCTAGCACAGATACGCAGTATTTT	CASSQGLAGGSSTDTQYF	NA	TRBD2	TRBV9	TRBJ2-3
TGTGCCAGTAGTATAGGGCCGGGACAGGGGGTAGATGAGCAGTTCTTC	CASSIGPGQGVDEQFF	NA	TRBD1	TRBV19	TRBJ2-1
TGTGCCAGCAGTTTAAACCGCAGGGACGAGCAGTACTTC	CASSLNRRDEQYF	NA	NA	TRBV27	TRBJ2-7
TGTGCCAGCAGCTTCGCAGACAGCTTCAGCTCTGGGGCCAACGTCCTGACTTTC	CASSFADSFSSGANVLTF	NA	NA	TRBV5-5	TRBJ2-6
TGTGCCAGCCGCCCGACAGGGAATCCCGAGCAGTACTTC	CASRPTGNPEQYF	NA	TRBD1	TRBV6-5	TRBJ2-7
TGTGCCAGCAGCCCCGGGGTCGGCGAGGACTACGAGCAGTACTTC	CASSPGVGEDYEQYF	NA	NA	TRBV5-4	TRBJ2-7
TGTGCCAGCAGCCACCCCGCAGGGCATGGCTACACCTTC	CASSHPAGHGYTF	NA	NA	TRBV7-9	TRBJ1-2
TGTGCCAGCAAGAGGAGACGGCGGTACCAAGAGACCCAGTACTTC	CASKRRRRYQETQYF	once	NA	TRBV21-1	TRBJ2-5
TGTGCCACCAGTGATCAGGGGGCGAATGCGGGGGAGACCCAGTACTTC	CATSDQGANAGETQYF	NA	TRBD1	TRBV24-1	TRBJ2-5